The next 27 T cell receptor beta chains were all read from a single sample in a study of blood T cell repertoires in COVID-19. The table came from immunoSEQ multiplex PCR; TCRdb's copy has only in-frame clones and leaves some out. The sample lists more than 25,000 clones, less than 90% occurring once. Sequencing used peripheral blood. Receptors originate from a human donor with active COVID-19. The donor label of this sample is uncertain.

In this sample, this clone turned up a few times. The rearrangement links TRBV3-1 (or the pseudogene TRBV3-2) to TRBJ1-5; 9 bases are a match to TRBD1. The CDR3 consists of 17 residues. V lost 6 bases, J lost 3 bases, and 12 bases stayed unmatched. Germline V gene sequence: CDR1 LGHDT, CDR2 YNNKEL (reference sequence). The CDR3 nucleotides read TGTGCCAGCAGTCTGACCCGGGACAGGGTGCCCAATCAGCCCCAGCATTTT. Protein sequence: CASSLTRDRVPNQPQHF.

The J gene is TRBJ2-1, the V gene TRBV19, with 10 bases identical to TRBD2. The CDR3 spans 16 residues. Germline CDR1 LNHDA, CDR2 SQIVND (reference sequence). The ends lost 6 bases at V and 10 bases at J; junction bases unmatched: 15. The CDR3 sequence is CASSLRPSGGTKEQFF. CDR3 nucleotide sequence: TGTGCCAGTAGCCTTCGACCTAGCGGGGGCACAAAGGAGCAGTTCTTC.

V and J are TRBV5-6 and TRBJ1-4; possible D gene TRBD1, 6 bases. CDR3 length: 17 amino acids. V lost 3 bases and J lost 7, with 22 bases in between. In germline, CDR1 is SGHDT, CDR2 YYEEEE. For the CDR3, the DNA is TGTGCCAGCAGCTCGACCATCTCAGGGGTCCAGCGTGAAAAACTGTTTTTT. It yields the protein CASSSTISGVQREKLFF.

The rearrangement joins TRBV5-1 to TRBJ1-3, with 8 bases identical to TRBD1. Germline values: CDR1 SGHRS, CDR2 YFSETQ. CDR3 length: 17 residues. Trimming removed 4 bases from V and 1 base from J; junction bases left unmatched: 10. CDR3 sequence (DNA): TGCGCCAGCAGCAACACCCCACAGGGGGTATCTGGAAACACCATATATTTT. Translated, it gives CASSNTPQGVSGNTIYF.

This clone was counted a single time. This chain uses TRBV7-2 with TRBJ2-5; D is possibly TRBD1 (6 bases). V was shortened by 1 base and J by 4 bases, with 13 bases between the two germline ends. The length of the CDR3 is 15 residues. The germline V gene has CDR1 SGHTA and CDR2 FQGNSA. In DNA form, the CDR3 reads TGTGCCAGCAGCTTAGTAGTAGGGGGTATAGAGACCCAGTACTTC. This encodes CASSLVVGGIETQYF. The complete variable domain, with remaining parts taken from reference TRBV7-2 and TRBJ2-5, reads GAGVSQSPSNKVTEKGKDVELRCDPISGHTALYWYRQSLGQGLEFLIYFQGNSAPDKSGLPSDRFSAERTGGSVSTLTIQRTQQEDSAVYLCASSLVVGGIETQYFGPGTRLLVL.

The chain combines TRBV18 with TRBJ2-2; D gene ambiguous. From germline, CDR1 is KGHSH and CDR2 LQKENI. The CDR3 loop spans 13 amino acids. Trimming left V 5 bases short and J 6 bases short, with 10 bases between. CDR3: CASSENSPGELFF. The CDR3 region has the DNA TGTGCCAGCTCAGAGAACAGTCCCGGGGAGCTGTTTTTT.

The chain recombines TRBV7-9 with TRBJ1-2, with unresolved D. V gave up 1 base and J gave up 11 bases, with 17 bases separating them. The CDR3 sequence is 14 residues long. Germline lookup yields CDR1 SEHNR and CDR2 FQNEAQ (reference sequence). CDR3 coding DNA: TGTGCCAGCAGCTTAGGGGTCGAGGGCGCCTCATACACCTTC. Its protein is CASSLGVEGASYTF. The complete variable domain, with remaining parts taken from reference TRBV7-9 and TRBJ1-2, reads DTGVSQNPRHKITKRGQNVTFRCDPISEHNRLYWYRQTLGQGPEFLTYFQNEAQLEKSRLLSDRFSAERPKGSFSTLEIQRTEQGDSAMYLCASSLGVEGASYTFGSGTRLTVV.

This clone is termed medium-sized. This chain connects TRBV5-1 to TRBJ2-7, with a possible D match to TRBD2 (6 bases). The germline V gene encodes CDR1 SGHRS and CDR2 YFSETQ. Trimming removed 6 bases from V and 3 bases from J, with 13 bases in between. The CDR3 spans 13 residues. For the CDR3, the DNA is TGCGCCAGCACAGGTGGGGGAGGCTACGAGCAGTACTTC. This encodes CASTGGGGYEQYF.

This chain uses TRBV5-1 with TRBJ2-1, with D perhaps matching TRBD2 (6 bases). CDR3 size: 13 residues. Trimming stripped 4 bases from V and 9 bases from J, with 14 bases between. Looked up from germline, CDR1 is SGHRS and CDR2 is YFSETQ. The CDR3 nucleotides are TGCGCCAGCAGCCCGCCCCCCGGGGGTGAGCAGTTCTTC. It translates to CASSPPPGGEQFF.

The chain links TRBV28 to TRBJ2-7; 9 bases match TRBD1. Trimming at V came to 7 bases and at J to 7 bases, leaving 17 bases not matched to a gene. The V gene's germline CDR1 is MDHEN and CDR2 SYDVKM. The CDR3 extends over 16 amino acids. In DNA, the CDR3 is TGTGCCAGCACCCCCCAAGGGGGACAGGGCTCGGGGGAGCAGTACTTC. It yields the protein CASTPQGGQGSGEQYF.

In this sample, this clone turned up once. This chain links TRBV5-1 with TRBJ2-2, with a weak D call TRBD2 (5 bases). The germline V gene has CDR1 SGHRS and CDR2 YFSETQ. V was clipped by 1 base and J by 7 bases, with 8 bases between them. The CDR3 is 13 amino acids. The DNA of the CDR3 is TGCGCCAGCAGCTTGATGGAGGACGGGGAGCTGTTTTTT. Translating gives CASSLMEDGELFF. The entire variable domain, with the rest obtained from reference TRBV5-1 and TRBJ2-2, is as follows: KAGVTQTPRYLIKTRGQQVTLSCSPISGHRSVSWYQQTPGQGLQFLFEYFSETQRNKGNFPGRFSGRQFSNSRSEMNVSTLELGDSALYLCASSLMEDGELFFGEGSRLTVL.

The chain recombines TRBV9 with TRBJ2-1; D might be TRBD2 (5 bases). From germline, CDR1 is SGDLS and CDR2 YYNGEE. The CDR3 has 16 residues. V was trimmed by 3 bases and J by 2 bases, leaving 15 bases between them. For the CDR3, the DNA is TGTGCCAGCAGCGCCCGGGGTCGTAGAACCTACAATGAGCAGTTCTTC. It specifies CASSARGRRTYNEQFF.

This chain links TRBV7-2 with TRBJ1-1, with D possibly matching TRBD1 (5 bases). The CDR3 contains 16 residues. The germline V gene encodes CDR1 SGHTA and CDR2 FQGNSA. V lost 6 bases and J lost 0, with 17 bases in between. DNA for the CDR3: TGTGCCAGCAGGGAAGACAGCGCCTTCATGAACACTGAAGCTTTCTTT. It encodes CASREDSAFMNTEAFF.

The V and J genes are TRBV6-4 and TRBJ2-1, with 8 bases fitting TRBD2. Germline loops: CDR1 MRHNA, CDR2 SNTAGT. The CDR3 is 15 residues long. The junction had 13 bases not matched to a gene; V was cut back by 6 bases and J by 9 bases. CDR3 amino acids: CASSPGLEVAGEQFF. The CDR3 DNA reads as TGTGCCAGCAGCCCGGGACTAGAGGTGGCGGGTGAGCAGTTCTTC.

The rearrangement links TRBV12-5 to TRBJ2-7, with TRBD2 matching 13 bases. Germline V gene sequence: CDR1 LGHNT, CDR2 FRNRAP. The CDR3 runs to 15 residues. The V and J ends lost 4 bases and 5 bases, in that order; junction bases with no gene match: 5. This CDR3 is CASGSGTSGNHEQYF. The CDR3 nucleotides read TGTGCTAGTGGTTCGGGGACTAGCGGGAACCACGAGCAGTACTTC.

The table lists this clone with a few counts. The V call is TRBV7-8, the J call TRBJ2-7; D remains ambiguous. Looked up from germline, CDR1 is SGHVS and CDR2 is FQNEAQ. The V end lost 0 bases, the J end lost 1 base, and 7 bases lay between the germline ends. There are 14 residues in the CDR3. This chain's CDR3 is CASSLAAVSYEQYF. CDR3 nucleotide sequence: TGTGCCAGCAGCTTAGCGGCAGTATCCTACGAGCAGTACTTC.

V gene TRBV4-3 combines with J gene TRBJ2-2, with D tentatively TRBD1 (5 bases). The CDR3 is made up of 14 amino acids. Per the germline V gene, CDR1 is LGHNA and CDR2 is YSLEER. CDR3 amino acids: CASYWGQGTGELFF. CDR3 in DNA: TGCGCTTCTTATTGGGGCCAGGGCACCGGGGAGCTGTTTTTT.

With respect to this clone: One end of the junction varies from germline; a read error may be responsible. The chain employs TRBV11-3 and TRBJ2-6; 7 bases map to TRBD1. Germline V gene sequence: CDR1 SGHNT, CDR2 YENEEA. The CDR3 loop spans 15 amino acids. For the CDR3, the DNA is TGTGCCAGCAGCGTAGACAGGGCTGGGGCCAACGTCCTGACTTTC. Encoded protein: CASSVDRAGANVLTF. The full variable domain, rest sourced from reference TRBV11-3 and TRBJ2-6, is EAGVVQSPRYKIIEKKQPVAFWCNPISGHNTLYWYLQNLGQGPELLIRYENEEAVDDSQLPKDRFSAERLKGVDSTLKIQPAELGDSAVYLCASSVDRAGANVLTFGAGSRLTVL.

The chain recombines TRBV10-3 with TRBJ1-6; 8 bases line up with TRBD1. CDR3 length equals 14 residues. CDR1 is ENHRY, CDR2 SYGVKD, per germline. Losses at the gene ends were 3 bases for V and 7 bases for J; bases not matched to a gene: 2. The CDR3 DNA reads TGTGCCATCAGTGACAGGGGGCTGAATTCACCCCTCCACTTT. The encoded protein is CAISDRGLNSPLHF.

V gene TRBV5-1 combines with J gene TRBJ2-5; TRBD2 is a possible D gene (6 bases). The CDR3 spans 15 residues. Germline V gene lookup returns CDR1 SGHRS and CDR2 YFSETQ. Trimming pared 0 bases from V and 8 bases from J, leaving 17 bases between. In nucleotides, the CDR3 is TGCGCCAGCAGCTTGGACGGGGGTGCTCGGAGTACCCAGTACTTC. Translation: CASSLDGGARSTQYF.

The V gene is TRBV7-2, the J gene TRBJ1-4; D possibly corresponds to TRBD1 (5 bases). Looked up from germline, CDR1 is SGHTA and CDR2 is FQGNSA. The length of the CDR3 is 14 residues. Trimming removed 5 bases from V and 9 bases from J, with 16 bases in between. CDR3 coding DNA: TGTGCCAGCAGCGCCGGGGACGGAGGGCAAAAACTGTTTTTT. Its translation is CASSAGDGGQKLFF.

V usage is TRBV13 and J usage is TRBJ2-5, with a tentative D call TRBD2 (6 bases). This CDR3 has 13 residues. Germline loops: CDR1 PRHDT, CDR2 FYEKMQ (reference sequence). Trimming shortened V by 6 bases and J by 5 bases, and 13 bases separated the two germline ends. DNA for the CDR3: TGTGCCAGCAGTCAACGGAGGGACGAGACCCAGTACTTC. Translated, it gives CASSQRRDETQYF.

This clone was observed a single time. A junction boundary mismatches the germline segment, possibly from a read error. This sequence joins TRBV3-1 (or the pseudogene TRBV3-2) and TRBJ1-5; D gene uncertain. The length of the CDR3 is 14 residues. CDR1 is LGHDT, CDR2 YNNKEL, per germline (reference sequence). The CDR3 coding sequence is TGTGCCAGCAGTCAAGGCTTGGCGACTGAGTCCCAGCATTTT. Its protein is CASSQGLATESQHF.

The V call is TRBV5-4, the J call TRBJ2-1; 10 positions match TRBD2. The junction had 8 bases not matched to a gene; V was cut back by 7 bases and J by 4 bases. CDR1 is SGHNT, CDR2 YYREEE, per germline (reference sequence). The CDR3 loop spans 15 amino acids. Written as DNA, the CDR3 is TGTGCCAGCGAGAAAAGCGGGAGGGGGTACAATGAGCAGTTCTTC. It translates to CASEKSGRGYNEQFF.

This clone was counted a single time. The rearrangement links TRBV6-6 to TRBJ2-7, with 11 positions matching TRBD2. After removal of 5 bases from V and 5 bases from J, the junction contained 5 bases not matched to a gene. CDR3 size: 14 residues. CDR1 is MNHNY, CDR2 SVGAGI, per germline (reference sequence). The CDR3 loop reads CASSTGTSGNEQYF. The CDR3 bases are TGTGCCAGCAGTACGGGGACTAGCGGAAACGAGCAGTACTTC.

The count of this clone is one. The V call is TRBV27, the J call TRBJ2-3; 10 nucleotides match TRBD1. With V trimmed by 5 bases and J by 4 bases, 12 bases remained unmatched. Germline V gene data show CDR1 as MNHEY and CDR2 as SMNVEV (reference sequence). The CDR3 totals 17 residues. The CDR3 spells CASSTLRQGAFADTQYF. The DNA for the CDR3 is TGTGCCAGCAGTACACTCCGACAGGGGGCTTTTGCAGATACGCAGTATTTT.

J is TRBJ2-3 and V is TRBV21-1; TRBD2 is the table's D call, not checked against the DNA. TRBV21-1 represents a pseudogene. The CDR3 extends over 17 amino acids. The CDR3 loop reads CASSKRRRREGADTQYF. The CDR3 DNA sequence: TGTGCCAGCAGCAAACGTAGGAGGCGGGAGGGGGCAGATACGCAGTATTTT.